This TCR beta chain comes out of a study of T cell responses to AZD1222 COVID-19 vaccine. Study-level points and caveats: Two doses of AZD1222 preceded a rise in Spike-specific TCR breadth and depth. Clonal diversity was possibly underestimated, and the donors were mostly white British, with more females. Repertoire collection took place solely once the T cell response had peaked.

Repertoires were generated with immunoSEQ multiplex PCR, while TCRdb's copy carries only in-frame clones and drops some. Among 150,000 or so clones, about 92% were seen once, and the ten largest hold around 1.9%. With regard to this clone: The antigen is undetermined.

The germline V and J ends were trimmed by 6 bases and 5 bases, with 14 bases remaining between them. The CDR3 has 13 amino acids. CDR1 and CDR2 from the germline V gene are MNHNY and SVGAGI (reference sequence). The V gene is TRBV6-6, the J gene TRBJ2-7; no clear D. The receptor was isolated from an adult in good health. The source material was peripheral blood, sampled on day 0 of AZD1222 vaccination. Here the CDR3 DNA reads TGTGCCAGCAGCCCTCGAGAGGTCAACGAGCAGTACTTC. Translated: CASSPREVNEQYF.